The following is a T cell receptor beta chain sequence with its context. Its antigen is still unknown. Germline CDR1 is SEHNR and CDR2 is FQNEAQ (reference sequence). The V gene end was trimmed by 5 bases and the J gene end by 1 base; junction bases not matched to a gene: 10. The CDR3 has 16 amino acids. The record originates from a study of cytomegalovirus exposure and HLA in healthy donors. As for the study in general: Counted in an early data release were roughly 81 million unique TCRs from HLA-typed donors. Study-level points and caveats: Three chains linked to CMV were shown in vitro to be specific for CMV antigens.

It was with 60 Vbeta and 13 Jbeta primers that the PCR ran. This table comes from immunoSEQ multiplex PCR, and its TCRdb copy is limited to in-frame clones, with some not included. Among under 200,000 clones listed, roughly 80% were seen once. The chain is built from TRBV7-9 and TRBJ1-1; the match to TRBD1 covers 7 bases. The source is a middle-aged man in good health and CMV-seropositive. Sequencing used PBMCs. In DNA, the CDR3 is TGTGCCAGCAGCCTCCAAGGGGGACAGAGGAACACTGAAGCTTTCTTT. Its protein product is CASSLQGGQRNTEAFF.